The clone carrying this T cell receptor beta chain was detected once. This CDR3 is built from 13 residues. V was cut by 1 base and J by 0 bases, with 5 bases left in between. The germline gives CDR1 GTSNPN, CDR2 SVGIG (reference sequence). Measured with immunoSEQ multiplex PCR; TCRdb has only the in-frame clones, and not every one. This table holds roughly 100,000 clones, 80% to 85% found once. The source of the sample is a study of blood T cell repertoires in COVID-19. At the level of the study: Sites across the United States, Italy and Spain contributed samples from acute and convalescent COVID-19. T cells, B-cell-depleted T cells, or PBMCs provided the cDNA or gDNA that served as material.

This sequence joins TRBV30 and TRBJ2-3; unclear D gene. The sequenced material came from peripheral blood. The sequence was obtained from an elderly man with acute or convalescent COVID-19. CDR3 residues: CAWSGYSTDTQYF. The CDR3, as DNA: TGTGCCTGGAGTGGCTATAGCACAGATACGCAGTATTTT.